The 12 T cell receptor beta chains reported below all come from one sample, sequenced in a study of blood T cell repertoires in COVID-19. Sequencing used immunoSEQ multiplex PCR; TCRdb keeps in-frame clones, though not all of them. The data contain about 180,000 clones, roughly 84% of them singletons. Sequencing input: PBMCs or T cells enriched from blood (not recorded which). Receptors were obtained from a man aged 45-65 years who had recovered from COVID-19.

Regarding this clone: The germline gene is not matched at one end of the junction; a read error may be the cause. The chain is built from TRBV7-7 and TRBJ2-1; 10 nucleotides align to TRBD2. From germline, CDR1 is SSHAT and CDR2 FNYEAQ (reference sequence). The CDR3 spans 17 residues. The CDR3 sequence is CASSLAIAGGPQDEQFF. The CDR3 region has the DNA TGTGCTAGCAGCTTGGCAATAGCGGGGGGCCCTCAGGATGAGCAGTTCTTC.

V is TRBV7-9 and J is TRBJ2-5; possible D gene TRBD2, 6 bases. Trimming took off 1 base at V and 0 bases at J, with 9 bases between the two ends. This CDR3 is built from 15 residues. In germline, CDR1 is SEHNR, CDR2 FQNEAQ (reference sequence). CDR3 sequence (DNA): TGTGCCAGCAGCTTAGGCGGGATGTACCAAGAGACCCAGTACTTC. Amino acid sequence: CASSLGGMYQETQYF.

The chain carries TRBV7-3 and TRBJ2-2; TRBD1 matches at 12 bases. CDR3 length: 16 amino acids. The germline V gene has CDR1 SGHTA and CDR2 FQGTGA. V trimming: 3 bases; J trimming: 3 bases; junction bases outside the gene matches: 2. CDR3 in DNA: TGTGCCAGCAGCTTGGGGGACAGGGGGCACACCGGGGAGCTGTTTTTT. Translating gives CASSLGDRGHTGELFF.

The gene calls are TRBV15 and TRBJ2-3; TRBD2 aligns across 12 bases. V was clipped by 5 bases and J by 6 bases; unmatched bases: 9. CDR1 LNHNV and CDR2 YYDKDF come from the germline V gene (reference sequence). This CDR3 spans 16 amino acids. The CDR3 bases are TGTGCCACCAGCCCTGGACTAGCGGGGTCCTGGGATACGCAGTATTTT. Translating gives CATSPGLAGSWDTQYF. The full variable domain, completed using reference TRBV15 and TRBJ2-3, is DAMVIQNPRYQVTQFGKPVTLSCSQTLNHNVMYWYQQKSSQAPKLLFHYYDKDFNNEADTPDNFQSRRPNTSFCFLDIRSPGLGDTAMYLCATSPGLAGSWDTQYFGPGTRLTVL.

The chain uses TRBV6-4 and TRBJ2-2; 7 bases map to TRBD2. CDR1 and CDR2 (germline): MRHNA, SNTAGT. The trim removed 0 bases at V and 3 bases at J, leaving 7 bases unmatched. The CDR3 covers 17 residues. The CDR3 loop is CASSDSAAGFYTGELFF. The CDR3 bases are TGTGCCAGCAGTGACTCGGCAGCGGGGTTCTACACCGGGGAGCTGTTTTTT.

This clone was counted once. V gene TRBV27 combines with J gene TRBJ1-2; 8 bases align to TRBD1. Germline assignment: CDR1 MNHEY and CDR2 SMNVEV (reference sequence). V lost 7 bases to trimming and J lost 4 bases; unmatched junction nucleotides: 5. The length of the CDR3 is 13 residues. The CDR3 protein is CASMDRDRYGYTF. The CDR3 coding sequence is TGTGCCAGCATGGACAGGGATCGCTATGGCTACACCTTC.

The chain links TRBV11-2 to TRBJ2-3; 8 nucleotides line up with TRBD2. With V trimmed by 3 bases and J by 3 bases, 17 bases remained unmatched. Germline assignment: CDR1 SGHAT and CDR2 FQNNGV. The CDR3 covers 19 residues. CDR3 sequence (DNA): TGTGCCAGCAGCTTCGGACTAGCTCACGAACCAACCTGGACAGATACGCAGTATTTT. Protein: CASSFGLAHEPTWTDTQYF.

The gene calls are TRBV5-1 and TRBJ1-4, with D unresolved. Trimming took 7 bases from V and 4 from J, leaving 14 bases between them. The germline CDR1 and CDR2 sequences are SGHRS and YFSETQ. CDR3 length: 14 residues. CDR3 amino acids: CASRAQDFNEKLFF. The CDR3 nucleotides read TGCGCCAGCCGAGCTCAGGATTTTAATGAAAAACTGTTTTTT.

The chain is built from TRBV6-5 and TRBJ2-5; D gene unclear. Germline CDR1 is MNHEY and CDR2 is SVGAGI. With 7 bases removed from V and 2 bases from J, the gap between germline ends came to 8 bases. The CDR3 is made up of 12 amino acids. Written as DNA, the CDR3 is TGTGCCAGCATTGGGCAGCAAGAGACCCAGTACTTC. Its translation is CASIGQQETQYF.

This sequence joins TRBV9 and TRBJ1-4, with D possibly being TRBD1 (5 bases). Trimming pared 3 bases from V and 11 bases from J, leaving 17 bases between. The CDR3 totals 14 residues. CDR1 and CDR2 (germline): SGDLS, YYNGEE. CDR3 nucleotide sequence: TGTGCCAGCAGCGCAGAGGCGGGGAGGGGCAAACTGTTTTTT. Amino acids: CASSAEAGRGKLFF.

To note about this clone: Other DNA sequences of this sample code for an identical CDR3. The CDR3 DNA follows: TGCGCCAGCAGCTTGGAGGGGTCCGGAAACACCATATATTTT. The encoded protein is CASSLEGSGNTIYF. J is TRBJ1-3 and V is TRBV5-1, with D possibly TRBD1 on 5 matching bases. This CDR3 region has 14 residues. V gave up 0 bases and J gave up 4 bases, with 8 bases separating them. Germline CDR1 SGHRS, CDR2 YFSETQ.

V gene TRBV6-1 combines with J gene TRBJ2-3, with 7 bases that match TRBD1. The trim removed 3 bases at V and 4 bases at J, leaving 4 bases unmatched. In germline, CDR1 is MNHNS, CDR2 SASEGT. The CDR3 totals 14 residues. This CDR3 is CASSEGRGSDTQYF. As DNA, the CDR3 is TGTGCCAGCAGTGAGGGCAGGGGGTCAGATACGCAGTATTTT.